This T cell receptor (beta chain) was identified during a study of PD-1 blockade in classical Hodgkin lymphoma. Remarks on this clone: Its antigen remains unknown.

This table comes from immunoSEQ multiplex PCR, and its TCRdb copy is limited to in-frame clones, with some not included. The sample consists of around 21,000 clones, roughly nine tenths of them appearing once. Losses at the gene ends were 8 bases for V and 3 bases for J; bases not matched to a gene: 7. CDR3 length: 13 residues. CDR1 and CDR2 from the germline V gene are SEHNR and FQNEAQ (reference sequence). Study-level points and caveats: Compared with baseline, CD4+ but not CD8+ TCR diversity had risen significantly by C4D1. Those achieving complete response showed baseline diversity like newly diagnosed patients.

As to time point: cycle 4 day 1 (C4D1), after less than 7 weeks of nivolumab. Each patient's relapse followed autologous stem cell transplantation, and brentuximab vedotin exposure varied. Isolated CD8+ T cells were derived from thawed PBMCs through magnetic negative selection. Here the sequenced sample was CD8+ T cells from blood, taken before the fourth cycle of nivolumab. The clonotype originates from a human donor with classical Hodgkin lymphoma. This chain links TRBV7-9 with TRBJ2-7, with TRBD1 identical over 7 bases. In DNA, the CDR3 is TGTGCCAGCCTCCGGGACAGTGACTACGAGCAGTACTTC. It translates to CASLRDSDYEQYF.